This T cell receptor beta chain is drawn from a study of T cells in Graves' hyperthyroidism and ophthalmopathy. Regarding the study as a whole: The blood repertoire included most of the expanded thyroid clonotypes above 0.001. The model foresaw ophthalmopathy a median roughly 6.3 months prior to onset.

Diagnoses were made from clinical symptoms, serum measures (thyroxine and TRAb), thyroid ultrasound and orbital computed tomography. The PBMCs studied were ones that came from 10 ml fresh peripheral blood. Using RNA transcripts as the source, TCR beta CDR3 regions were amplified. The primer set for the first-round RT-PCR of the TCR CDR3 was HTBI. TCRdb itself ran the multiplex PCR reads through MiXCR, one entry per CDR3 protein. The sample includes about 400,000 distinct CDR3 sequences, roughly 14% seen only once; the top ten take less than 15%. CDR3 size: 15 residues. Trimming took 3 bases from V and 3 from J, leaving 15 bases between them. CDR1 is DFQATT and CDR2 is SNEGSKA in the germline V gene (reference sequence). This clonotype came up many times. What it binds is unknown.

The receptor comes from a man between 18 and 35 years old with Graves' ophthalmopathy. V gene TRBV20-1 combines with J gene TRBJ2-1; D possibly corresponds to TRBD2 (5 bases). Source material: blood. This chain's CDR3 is CSARFPSSFYNEQFF. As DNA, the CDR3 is TGCAGTGCTAGGTTCCCTAGCAGTTTCTACAATGAGCAGTTCTTC.